What follows is one T cell receptor (beta chain) and its context. The data derive from a study of blood T cell repertoires in COVID-19. Overall study context: Italy, Spain and the United States were the sources of the convalescent and acute COVID-19 samples. PBMCs, B-cell-depleted T cells, or T cells were the source of the cDNA or gDNA that made up the material.

In the original processing: Reference gene primers were amplified, and this amplification served to estimate nucleated cell counts. Sequenced by immunoSEQ multiplex PCR; TCRdb stores in-frame clones only, minus some. The DNA was the basis for D and trimming; V, J and clone size are from that table. Among about 110,000 clones listed, 80% to 90% were seen once. Deletions cut 2 bases from V and 1 base from J, with 18 bases between. Looked up from germline, CDR1 is SGHDN and CDR2 is FVKESK. This CDR3 region has 17 residues. This clonotype was sampled from a human donor in a cohort sampled during active COVID-19. The rearrangement uses TRBV14 and TRBJ2-7, with D hard to call. The sequenced sample was peripheral blood. CDR3 DNA: TGTGCCAGCAGCCAATCCTCTCACATACACGGGTCCTACGAGCAGTACTTC. Residues: CASSQSSHIHGSYEQYF.